This TCR beta chain was found in a study of persistence of HIV-infected CD4 T cells. Points from the study as a whole: Degenerate expanded CDR3beta sequences were enriched among CMV- and Gag-responding cells.

Regarding this clone: Its matching antigen is unknown.

This was the immunoSEQ version 4 assay in survey mode. Repertoires were generated with immunoSEQ multiplex PCR, while TCRdb's copy carries only in-frame clones and drops some. The repertoire holds tens of thousands of clones, roughly nine tenths seen once, with 0.4% to 0.5% in the top ten. This nonspecific control used anti-CD3/anti-CD28 bead stimulation of CD4+ T cells. Responding CD4+ T cells were sorted by upregulation of both CD40 ligand and CD69. PBMCs were depleted of CD8+ T cells before stimulation. The sequence derives from an adult woman with HIV who was CMV-seropositive. Material: CD4+ T cells sorted from PBMCs after roughly 19-hour stimulation, obtained from a patient who received antiretroviral therapy.

This chain's CDR3 is CASSRPGGGGYTF. The DNA of the CDR3 is TGTGCCAGCAGTCGGCCAGGGGGCGGTGGCTACACCTTC. The rearrangement links TRBV28 to TRBJ1-2; 8 bases fit TRBD1. CDR1 MDHEN and CDR2 SYDVKM come from the germline V gene. The V segment lost 5 bases and the J segment 7 bases; nucleotides outside the gene matches: 6. The length of the CDR3 is 13 residues.